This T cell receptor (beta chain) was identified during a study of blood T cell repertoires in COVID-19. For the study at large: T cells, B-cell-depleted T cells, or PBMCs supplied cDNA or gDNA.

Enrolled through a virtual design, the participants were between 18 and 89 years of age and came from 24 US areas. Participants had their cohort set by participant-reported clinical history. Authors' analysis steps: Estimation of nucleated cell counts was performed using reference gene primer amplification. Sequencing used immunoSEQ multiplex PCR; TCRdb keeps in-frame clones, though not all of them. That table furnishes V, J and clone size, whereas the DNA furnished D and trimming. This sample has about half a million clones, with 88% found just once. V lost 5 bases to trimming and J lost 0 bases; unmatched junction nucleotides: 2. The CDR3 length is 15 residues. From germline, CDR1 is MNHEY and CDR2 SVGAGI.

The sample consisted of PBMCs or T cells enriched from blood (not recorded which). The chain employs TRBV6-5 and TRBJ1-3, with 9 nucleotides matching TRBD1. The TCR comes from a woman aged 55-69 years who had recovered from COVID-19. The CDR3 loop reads CASSMGQGSGNTIYF. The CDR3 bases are TGTGCCAGCAGTATGGGACAGGGCTCTGGAAACACCATATATTTT.